These 8 T cell receptor beta chains share one sample of origin, sequenced in a study of T cell responses to AZD1222 COVID-19 vaccine. Sequencing was performed with immunoSEQ multiplex PCR; in TCRdb, only in-frame clones are kept and a portion is missing. The sample includes about 150,000 clones, roughly 92% of them seen just once. Sequenced material: peripheral blood, taken on day 0 of AZD1222 vaccination. Source of these receptors: an adult in good health.

In DNA form, the CDR3 reads TGTGCCAGCAGGAGAAGGTCCCGGGGGCCAGTCTTAGGTGAAAAACTGTTTTTT. Translating gives CASRRRSRGPVLGEKLFF. The V and J genes are TRBV2 and TRBJ1-4, with a possible D match to TRBD1 (6 bases). Trimming took 6 bases from V and 7 from J, leaving 27 bases between them. Looked up from germline, CDR1 is SNHLY and CDR2 is FYNNEI. The CDR3 loop spans 18 amino acids.

The chain couples TRBV4-1 to TRBJ2-2; the D gene could be TRBD1 or TRBD2 (5 bases each). In germline, CDR1 is MGHRA, CDR2 YSYEKL. The CDR3 totals 15 residues. With 7 bases removed from V and 1 base from J, the gap between germline ends came to 13 bases. The CDR3: CASKAGTQNTGELFF. Written as DNA, the CDR3 is TGCGCCAGCAAGGCAGGGACCCAGAACACCGGGGAGCTGTTTTTT.

This chain connects TRBV6-1 to TRBJ1-5; D unclear. CDR1 is MNHNS and CDR2 is SASEGT in the germline V gene. The V and J ends lost 0 bases and 2 bases respectively, with 5 bases between them. The CDR3 spans 14 residues. CDR3 protein: CASSEARRNQPQHF. The DNA of the CDR3 is TGTGCCAGCAGTGAAGCACGGCGCAATCAGCCCCAGCATTTT.

The V and J genes are TRBV6-6 and TRBJ1-5; 9 nucleotides line up with TRBD1. Germline V gene lookup returns CDR1 MNHNY and CDR2 SVGAGI (reference sequence). Trimming cost V 6 bases and J 0 bases; bases outside gene matches: 6. The CDR3 length is 16 residues. CDR3 nucleotides: TGTGCCAGCAGACTAACAGGGGGCCCTAGCAATCAGCCCCAGCATTTT. It codes for CASRLTGGPSNQPQHF.

Only one count was recorded for this clone. This rearrangement joins TRBV7-8 to TRBJ2-1; TRBD2 agrees at 14 bases. The CDR3 length is 15 residues. With 5 bases clipped from V and 6 bases from J, the junction kept 3 bases outside the gene matches. CDR1 and CDR2 from the germline V gene are SGHVS and FQNEAQ. DNA for the CDR3: TGTGCCAGCAGCCCTGGACTAGCGGGAGGCAATGAGCAGTTCTTC. Translation: CASSPGLAGGNEQFF.

About this clone itself: This CDR3 is also generated by other DNA sequences in the sample. The chain recombines TRBV5-1 with TRBJ2-3; D might be TRBD1 or TRBD2, each matching 5 bases. V dropped 0 bases and J dropped 6 bases, with 11 bases sitting between them. The CDR3 has 14 residues. The V gene's germline CDR1 is SGHRS and CDR2 YFSETQ. DNA for the CDR3: TGCGCCAGCAGCTTGGGGGGGATCAAGGATACGCAGTATTTT. Translated, it gives CASSLGGIKDTQYF.

This chain joins TRBV7-9 and TRBJ1-2; D ambiguous. The ends were cut back, 1 base at V and 4 bases at J, with 7 bases in the middle. Per germline, CDR1 SEHNR and CDR2 FQNEAQ (reference sequence). The CDR3 totals 13 residues. The CDR3 bases are TGTGCCAGCAGCTTAGTCAATAGCTATGGCTACACCTTC. Translated, it gives CASSLVNSYGYTF.

This chain links TRBV7-9 with TRBJ1-2, with TRBD1 as a possible D gene (5 bases). V lost 7 bases, J lost 4 bases, and 13 bases lay in between. CDR1 SEHNR and CDR2 FQNEAQ come from the germline V gene (reference sequence). The CDR3 is 13 residues long. For the CDR3, the DNA is TGTGCCAGCACCCTAGGGGCGGGCTATGGCTACACCTTC. Its translation is CASTLGAGYGYTF.